This T cell receptor beta chain was sequenced in a study of cytomegalovirus exposure and HLA in healthy donors. This cohort consisted of healthy bone marrow donors. Primers: 60 Vbeta forward and 13 Jbeta reverse. The table came from immunoSEQ multiplex PCR; TCRdb's copy has only in-frame clones and leaves some out. The sample has approximately 44,000 clones; over 75% are singletons. V lost 5 bases to trimming and J lost 2 bases; unmatched junction nucleotides: 5. This CDR3 has 14 residues. Germline V gives CDR1 SGHDN, CDR2 FVKESK. The chain employs TRBV14 and TRBJ2-7; 8 bases match TRBD2. The clonotype comes from a man aged 45-60 years in good health and CMV-seronegative. The sequencing sample was made of PBMCs. The CDR3 here is CASSAPGGAYEQYF. The CDR3 coding sequence is TGTGCCAGCAGCGCCCCGGGGGGGGCCTACGAGCAGTACTTC. Using reference TRBV14 and TRBJ2-7 for the parts outside the CDR3, the full variable domain is EAGVTQFPSHSVIEKGQTVTLRCDPISGHDNLYWYRRVMGKEIKFLLHFVKESKQDESGMPNNRFLAERTGGTYSTLKVQPAELEDSGVYFCASSAPGGAYEQYFGPGTRLTVT.